This T cell receptor beta chain was sequenced during a study of blood T cell repertoires in COVID-19. Study context: Spain, Italy and the United States supplied samples that represented acute and convalescent COVID-19. Sample material is recorded as cDNA or gDNA derived from T cells, B-cell-depleted T cells, or PBMCs.

In the authors' methods: By means of reference gene primer amplification, nucleated cell counts were estimated. Using immunoSEQ multiplex PCR, the repertoire was profiled, and TCRdb retains in-frame clones only, with some absent. D and trimming were read from the DNA, whereas the V and J calls and clone size are those reported in that table. The sample holds about 170,000 clones, around 83% seen once. V was trimmed by 6 bases and J by 5 bases, leaving 14 bases between them. There are 13 residues in the CDR3. Germline V gene data show CDR1 as SNHLY and CDR2 as FYNNEI. All enrollees were roughly 18 to 95 years old and from approximately 25 US areas.

Sequenced input: PBMCs or T cells enriched from blood (not recorded which). The V gene is TRBV2, the J gene TRBJ2-7, with a weak D call TRBD1 (6 bases). The sequence came from a woman between 50 and 59 years old in a cohort exposed to, infected with or recovered from COVID-19 (not recorded which). The CDR3 region is CASSPQGTNEQYF. For the CDR3, the DNA is TGTGCCAGCAGCCCACAGGGTACAAACGAGCAGTACTTC.